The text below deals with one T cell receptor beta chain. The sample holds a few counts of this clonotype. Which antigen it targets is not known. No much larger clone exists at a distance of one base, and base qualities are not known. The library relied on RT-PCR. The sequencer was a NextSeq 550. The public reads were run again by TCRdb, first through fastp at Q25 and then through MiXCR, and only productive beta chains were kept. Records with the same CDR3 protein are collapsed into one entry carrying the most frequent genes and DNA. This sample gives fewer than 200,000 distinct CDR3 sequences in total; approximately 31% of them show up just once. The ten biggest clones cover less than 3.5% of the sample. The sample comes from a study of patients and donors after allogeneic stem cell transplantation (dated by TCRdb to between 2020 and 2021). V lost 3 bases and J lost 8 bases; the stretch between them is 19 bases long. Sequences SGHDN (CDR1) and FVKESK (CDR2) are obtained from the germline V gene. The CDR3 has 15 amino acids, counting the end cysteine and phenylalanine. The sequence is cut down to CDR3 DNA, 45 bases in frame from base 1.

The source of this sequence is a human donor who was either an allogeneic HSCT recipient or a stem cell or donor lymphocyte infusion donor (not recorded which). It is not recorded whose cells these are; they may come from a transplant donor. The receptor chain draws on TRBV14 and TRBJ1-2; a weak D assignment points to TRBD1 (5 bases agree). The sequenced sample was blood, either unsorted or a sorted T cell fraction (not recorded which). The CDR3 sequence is CASSHLREISEGYTF. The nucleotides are TGTGCCAGCAGCCACCTCAGGGAGATCTCTGAGGGCTACACCTTC.